This TCR beta chain was sequenced in a study of blood T cells in healthy people across ages. The second PCR ran roughly 6 to 11 cycles with a sample-barcoded 5' primer and J-beta primers. Every sample gave at least 3 million paired-end reads containing CDR3. Using its own MiXCR run on the 5' RACE reads, TCRdb lists one record per CDR3 protein. Among approximately 800,000 distinct CDR3 sequences listed, 20% to 25% were seen once. The ends lost 6 bases at V and 1 base at J; junction bases unmatched: 6. CDR1 SQVTM and CDR2 ANQGSEA come from the germline V gene. The CDR3 loop spans 14 amino acids. This clonotype has only a few counts. Its antigen remains unknown. Whole-study results and caveats: A strong correlation was found between TCR beta diversity and the percentage of naive T cells. Older age coincided with a roughly linear decline in TCR beta diversity per million T cells.

These data are also associated with another study on T cells of mothers and their children. That source adds: Microchimeric T cell clones that persisted were not detected.

Material: blood. This chain uses TRBV29-1 with TRBJ2-3; 8 nucleotides line up with TRBD2. The source is a boy aged 5-17 years in good health. CDR3 DNA sequence: TGCAGCGTCGGGCGGGGGGTAGGCACAGATACGCAGTATTTT. It translates to CSVGRGVGTDTQYF.